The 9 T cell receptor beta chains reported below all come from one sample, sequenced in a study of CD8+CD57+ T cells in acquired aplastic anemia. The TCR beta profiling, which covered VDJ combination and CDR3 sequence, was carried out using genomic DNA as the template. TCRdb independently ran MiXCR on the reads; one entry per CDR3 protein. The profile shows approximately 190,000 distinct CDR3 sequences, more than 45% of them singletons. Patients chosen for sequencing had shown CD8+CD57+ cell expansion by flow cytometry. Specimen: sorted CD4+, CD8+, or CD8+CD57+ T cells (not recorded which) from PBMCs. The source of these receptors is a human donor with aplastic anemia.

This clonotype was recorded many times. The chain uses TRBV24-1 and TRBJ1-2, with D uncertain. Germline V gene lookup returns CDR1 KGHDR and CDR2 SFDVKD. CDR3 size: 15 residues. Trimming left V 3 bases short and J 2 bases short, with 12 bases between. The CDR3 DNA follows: TGTGCCACCAGTGATGGGCCGACACTGAACTATGGCTACACCTTC. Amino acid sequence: CATSDGPTLNYGYTF.

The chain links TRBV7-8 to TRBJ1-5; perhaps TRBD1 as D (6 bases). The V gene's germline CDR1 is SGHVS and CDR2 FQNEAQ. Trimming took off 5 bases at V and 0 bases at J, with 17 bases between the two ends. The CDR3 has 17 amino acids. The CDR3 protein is CASSAEGTTRSNQPQHF. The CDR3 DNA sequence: TGTGCCAGCAGCGCGGAAGGGACAACCCGTAGCAATCAGCCCCAGCATTTT. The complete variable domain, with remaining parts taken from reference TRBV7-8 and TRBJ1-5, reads GAGVSQSPRYKVAKRGQDVALRCDPISGHVSLFWYQQALGQGPEFLTYFQNEAQLDKSGLPSDRFFAERPEGSVSTLKIQRTQQEDSAVYLCASSAEGTTRSNQPQHFGDGTRLSIL.

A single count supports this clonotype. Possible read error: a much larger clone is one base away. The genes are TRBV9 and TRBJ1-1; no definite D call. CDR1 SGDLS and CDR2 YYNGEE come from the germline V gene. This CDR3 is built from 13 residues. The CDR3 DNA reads TGTGCCAGCAGCGTAGTGTTTTCTACTGACGCTTTCTTT. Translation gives CASSVVFSTDAFF.

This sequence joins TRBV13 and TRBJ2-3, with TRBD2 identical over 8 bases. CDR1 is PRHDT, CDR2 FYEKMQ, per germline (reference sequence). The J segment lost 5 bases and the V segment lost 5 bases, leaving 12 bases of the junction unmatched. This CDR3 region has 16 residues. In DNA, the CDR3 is TGTGCCAGCAGCCCCAGCGGGGGAAGTGATGGAGATACGCAGTATTTT. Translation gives CASSPSGGSDGDTQYF.

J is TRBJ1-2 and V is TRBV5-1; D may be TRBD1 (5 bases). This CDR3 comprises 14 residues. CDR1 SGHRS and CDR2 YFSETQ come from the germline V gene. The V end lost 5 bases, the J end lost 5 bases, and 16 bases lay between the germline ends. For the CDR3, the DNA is TGCGCCAGCAGGAGCCCTGGGGACGGTTATGGCTACACCTTC. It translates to CASRSPGDGYGYTF.

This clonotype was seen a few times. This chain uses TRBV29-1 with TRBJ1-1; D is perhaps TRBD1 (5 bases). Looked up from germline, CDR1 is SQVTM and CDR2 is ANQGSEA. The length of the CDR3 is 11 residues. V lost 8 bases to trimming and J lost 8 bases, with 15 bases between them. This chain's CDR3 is CSFWTDMEAFF. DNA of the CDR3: TGCAGCTTCTGGACGGACATGGAAGCTTTCTTT.

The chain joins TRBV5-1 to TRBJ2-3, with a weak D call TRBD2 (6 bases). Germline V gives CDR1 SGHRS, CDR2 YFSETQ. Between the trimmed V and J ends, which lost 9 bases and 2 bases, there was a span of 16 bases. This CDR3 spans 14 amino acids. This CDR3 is CATGRGGSTDTQYF. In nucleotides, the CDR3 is TGCGCCACCGGGAGAGGAGGATCCACAGATACGCAGTATTTT. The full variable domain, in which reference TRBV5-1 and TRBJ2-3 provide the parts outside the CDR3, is KAGVTQTPRYLIKTRGQQVTLSCSPISGHRSVSWYQQTPGQGLQFLFEYFSETQRNKGNFPGRFSGRQFSNSRSEMNVSTLELGDSALYLCATGRGGSTDTQYFGPGTRLTVL.

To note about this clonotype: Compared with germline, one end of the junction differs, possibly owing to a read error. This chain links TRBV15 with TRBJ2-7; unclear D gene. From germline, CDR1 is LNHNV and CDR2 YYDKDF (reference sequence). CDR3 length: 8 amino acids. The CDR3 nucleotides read TGTGCCCCCAGCGTGCAGTACTTC. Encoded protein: CAPSVQYF.

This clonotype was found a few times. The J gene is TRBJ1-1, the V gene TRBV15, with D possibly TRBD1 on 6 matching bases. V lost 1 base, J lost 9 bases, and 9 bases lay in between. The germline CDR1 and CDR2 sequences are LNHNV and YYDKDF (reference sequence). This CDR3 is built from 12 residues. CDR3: CATSRVDSQAFF. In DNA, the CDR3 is TGTGCCACCAGCAGAGTGGACAGCCAAGCTTTCTTT.